The source of this TCR beta chain is a study of identical twins. TCRdb fed the 5' RACE reads into MiXCR, producing one record per CDR3 protein. This repertoire shows 200,000 to 300,000 distinct CDR3 sequences, roughly a tenth found once; its top ten account for 8% to 10%. This clonotype was observed at least ten times. V was trimmed by 3 bases and J by 1 base, leaving 9 bases between them. This CDR3 is built from 14 residues. Only healthy Caucasians were enrolled as donors. Sequences were obtained from memory T cells sorted from blood. The chain combines TRBV12-3 or TRBV12-4 with TRBJ2-5; D call uncertain. The clonotype comes from a man over 45 in good health. CDR3 residues: CASSLRSGQETQYF. The CDR3 coding sequence is TGTGCCAGCAGTTTGCGCAGTGGCCAAGAGACCCAGTACTTC.